One sample yielded the 3 T cell receptor beta chains listed below, sequenced in a study of shared clonotypes between healthy human individuals. Sequenced by immunoSEQ multiplex PCR; TCRdb stores in-frame clones only, minus some. The sample has under 1,900,000 clones; just under 99% are singletons. Sequenced: naive CD4+ T cells sorted from blood. Subset here: CD45RA+ positively selected. Receptors originate from a man aged 25-45 years in good health.

This chain links TRBV9 with TRBJ2-7; TRBD1 agrees at 9 bases. V lost 3 bases and J lost 2; bases outside the gene matches: 3. Germline CDR1 SGDLS, CDR2 YYNGEE. This CDR3 contains 14 residues. The CDR3 protein is CASSARQGAYEQYF. The DNA of the CDR3 is TGTGCCAGCAGCGCCCGACAGGGGGCCTACGAGCAGTACTTC.

The count of this clone is one. This chain joins TRBV5-1 and TRBJ2-5; 8 bases match TRBD2. Germline trimming cut 4 bases from V and 1 base from J; bases unmatched to any gene: 6. This CDR3 region has 15 residues. CDR1 SGHRS and CDR2 YFSETQ come from the germline V gene. DNA for the CDR3: TGCGCCAGCAGCGTCTCCGGGACTAGCCAAGAGACCCAGTACTTC. This gives the protein CASSVSGTSQETQYF.

V usage is TRBV28 and J usage is TRBJ1-2, with D hard to call. Deletions cut 6 bases from V and 12 bases from J, with 20 bases between. The germline V gene encodes CDR1 MDHEN and CDR2 SYDVKM. This CDR3 region has 13 residues. CDR3 nucleotides: TGTGCCAGCAGGACAATAGACAAGCCCAGCGACACCTTC. It specifies CASRTIDKPSDTF.